This TCR beta chain originates from a study of blood T cell repertoires in COVID-19. This table comes from immunoSEQ multiplex PCR, and its TCRdb copy is limited to in-frame clones, with some not included. Of 50,000 to 55,000 clones in the sample, 89% were seen once. The clonotype was recovered from a man aged 60 to 69 with active COVID-19. Sequenced sample: peripheral blood.

The CDR3 DNA sequence: TGTGCCAGCAGCCCGCAGGCCTCTGGGGCCAACGTCCTGACTTTC. As protein: CASSPQASGANVLTF. J is TRBJ2-6 and V is TRBV2; D remains unclear. V lost 6 bases, J lost 0 bases, and 9 bases lay in between. CDR3 length: 15 residues. Germline CDR1 and CDR2: SNHLY and FYNNEI.